The 27 T cell receptor beta chains below were found in one sample sequenced in a study of T cells in localized non-small cell lung cancer. Sequencing used immunoSEQ multiplex PCR; TCRdb keeps in-frame clones, though not all of them. Here the sample spans around 40,000 clones, more than 75% being singletons. The specimen comprised peripheral blood, sampled before any cancer treatment. All receptors derive from a man aged 35 to 70 with stage I lung adenocarcinoma.

The chain joins TRBV19 to TRBJ2-2, with a tentative D call TRBD2 (6 bases). This CDR3 contains 15 residues. The germline CDR1 and CDR2 sequences are LNHDA and SQIVND (reference sequence). With 6 bases removed from V and 3 bases from J, the gap between germline ends came to 14 bases. CDR3 coding DNA: TGTGCCAGTAGAACCCGGGACTCCGACACCGGGGAGCTGTTTTTT. It specifies CASRTRDSDTGELFF.

The chain employs TRBV5-4 and TRBJ2-5; 15 bases are shared with TRBD2. This CDR3 comprises 16 residues. After removal of 4 bases from V and 3 bases from J, the junction contained 4 bases not matched to a gene. The germline gives CDR1 SGHNT, CDR2 YYREEE (reference sequence). CDR3 loop: CASSLGLAGGEETQYF. CDR3 bases: TGTGCCAGCAGCCTAGGACTAGCGGGAGGGGAAGAGACCCAGTACTTC. The variable domain in full, with the rest retrieved from reference TRBV5-4 and TRBJ2-5, is ETGVTQSPTHLIKTRGQQVTLRCSSQSGHNTVSWYQQALGQGPQFIFQYYREEENGRGNFPPRFSGLQFPNYSSELNVNALELDDSALYLCASSLGLAGGEETQYFGPGTRLLVL.

The V and J genes are TRBV14 and TRBJ2-2; 8 bases fit TRBD2. Trimming took 8 bases from V and 4 from J; bases not matched to a gene: 6. CDR3 length: 14 amino acids. Germline values: CDR1 SGHDN, CDR2 FVKESK. The CDR3 reads CASGRGRPTGELFF. DNA for the CDR3: TGTGCCAGCGGTCGCGGGAGGCCCACCGGGGAGCTGTTTTTT.

This clone came up once. V usage is TRBV28 and J usage is TRBJ2-5; D tentatively fits TRBD1 or TRBD2 (5 bases each). The germline CDR1 and CDR2 sequences are MDHEN and SYDVKM. Trimming stripped 7 bases from V and 5 bases from J, with 14 bases between. The CDR3 is 13 amino acids. DNA of the CDR3: TGTGCCAGCACTCTGACCGAGGGGGAGACCCAGTACTTC. It translates to CASTLTEGETQYF.

The chain carries TRBV28 and TRBJ2-7; D gene ambiguous. With 2 bases removed from V and 5 bases from J, the gap between germline ends came to 16 bases. The CDR3 totals 15 residues. Germline V CDR1 and CDR2: MDHEN, SYDVKM. The CDR3 spells CASSLMSTLSHEQYF. As DNA, the CDR3 is TGTGCCAGCAGTTTAATGTCGACGCTAAGCCACGAGCAGTACTTC.

The rearrangement joins TRBV4-3 to TRBJ1-1; no firm D call. V was shortened by 0 bases and J by 4 bases, with 15 bases between the two germline ends. Germline assignment: CDR1 LGHNA and CDR2 YSLEER. CDR3 size: 16 residues. CDR3 loop: CASSQDFGEWSTEAFF. The CDR3 nucleotides are TGCGCCAGCAGCCAAGATTTCGGAGAATGGAGCACTGAAGCTTTCTTT.

The V call is TRBV27, the J call TRBJ2-7; a possible D gene is TRBD1 (5 bases). The germline CDR1 and CDR2 sequences are MNHEY and SMNVEV (reference sequence). V lost 7 bases, J lost 3 bases, and 16 bases lay in between. The CDR3 contains 14 residues. The CDR3 bases are TGTGCCAGCACCTCCTCCCCCACAGGCTACGAGCAGTACTTC. Its protein is CASTSSPTGYEQYF.

The chain combines TRBV4-3 with TRBJ2-6; possible D gene TRBD2, 5 bases. V was clipped by 0 bases and J by 0 bases, with 9 bases between them. The length of the CDR3 is 17 residues. Looked up from germline, CDR1 is LGHNA and CDR2 is YSLEER. CDR3: CASSQDRGSSGANVLTF. CDR3 nucleotide sequence: TGCGCCAGCAGCCAAGATAGAGGGAGCTCTGGGGCCAACGTCCTGACTTTC.

The chain uses TRBV4-3 and TRBJ1-2; TRBD1 aligns across 10 bases. Germline assignment: CDR1 LGHNA and CDR2 YSLEER. CDR3 size: 15 residues. J lost 4 bases, V lost 3 bases, and 5 bases had no gene match. CDR3 residues: CASSHDRGRGYGYTF. The CDR3 DNA follows: TGCGCCAGCAGCCATGACAGGGGGCGGGGCTATGGCTACACCTTC.

The gene calls are TRBV28 and TRBJ2-1; TRBD2 agrees at 14 bases. The germline V gene has CDR1 MDHEN and CDR2 SYDVKM. The CDR3 loop spans 21 amino acids. V lost 2 bases, J lost 4 bases, and 16 bases stayed unmatched. CDR3 protein: CASSLVSWGLAGERAYNEQFF. The CDR3, as DNA: TGTGCCAGCAGTTTAGTTTCTTGGGGACTAGCGGGAGAGCGGGCATACAATGAGCAGTTCTTC.

The rearrangement links TRBV27 to TRBJ1-6; possibly TRBD1 for D (6 bases). The CDR3 length is 16 residues. Germline V gene data show CDR1 as MNHEY and CDR2 as SMNVEV (reference sequence). The ends were cut back, 5 bases at V and 1 base at J, with 12 bases in the middle. The CDR3 DNA follows: TGTGCCAGCAGTACCCGCAGGGGTTCCTATAATTCACCCCTCCACTTT. Its translation is CASSTRRGSYNSPLHF.

The chain combines TRBV2 with TRBJ2-7; 7 positions match TRBD2. The CDR3 has 11 residues. V trimming: 7 bases; J trimming: 5 bases; junction bases outside the gene matches: 2. Germline V gives CDR1 SNHLY, CDR2 FYNNEI. In nucleotides, the CDR3 is TGTGCCAGCAAAACTAGCGACGAGCAGTACTTC. Protein: CASKTSDEQYF.

V gene TRBV2 combines with J gene TRBJ2-7, with D hard to call. The germline V and J ends were trimmed by 6 bases and 3 bases, with 9 bases remaining between them. This CDR3 spans 12 amino acids. Germline assignment: CDR1 SNHLY and CDR2 FYNNEI. For the CDR3, the DNA is TGTGCCAGCAGGATTCAGAGCTACGAGCAGTACTTC. The encoded protein is CASRIQSYEQYF.

Only a few counts were recorded for this clone. The rearrangement joins TRBV7-8 to TRBJ2-7; TRBD1 might be the D (6 bases). Germline values: CDR1 SGHVS, CDR2 FQNEAQ. The CDR3 loop spans 15 amino acids. V shed 4 bases and J shed 2 bases, with 15 bases lying between them. In nucleotides, the CDR3 is TGTGCCAGCAGCTCGCCTCAACAGGGAACCTACGAGCAGTACTTC. It encodes CASSSPQQGTYEQYF.

The rearrangement links TRBV2 to TRBJ1-2; no clear D. The germline V gene has CDR1 SNHLY and CDR2 FYNNEI. This CDR3 region has 14 residues. V dropped 8 bases and J dropped 0 bases, with 13 bases sitting between them. For the CDR3, the DNA is TGTGCCAGCTCTTTGGCTGGGGCTAACTATGGCTACACCTTC. Protein product: CASSLAGANYGYTF.

V is TRBV7-2 and J is TRBJ1-2, with D uncertain. V lost 5 bases and J lost 7, with 17 bases in between. The CDR3 runs to 14 residues. From germline, CDR1 is SGHTA and CDR2 FQGNSA. The CDR3: CASSILGPLSGYTF. In DNA form, the CDR3 reads TGTGCCAGCAGCATACTCGGTCCTTTGAGTGGCTACACCTTC. The full variable domain, with the rest looked up from reference TRBV7-2 and TRBJ1-2, is GAGVSQSPSNKVTEKGKDVELRCDPISGHTALYWYRQSLGQGLEFLIYFQGNSAPDKSGLPSDRFSAERTGGSVSTLTIQRTQQEDSAVYLCASSILGPLSGYTFGSGTRLTVV.

This clone has a handful of counts. The chain has TRBV6-5 and TRBJ2-7, with D perhaps matching TRBD1 or TRBD2 (5 bases each). CDR3 length: 14 amino acids. Trimming took off 5 bases at V and 9 bases at J, with 20 bases between the two ends. The germline gives CDR1 MNHEY, CDR2 SVGAGI. The CDR3 region is CASSLTGAVGVQYF. The CDR3 DNA reads as TGTGCCAGCAGTCTTACCGGGGCGGTGGGAGTGCAGTACTTC.

This clone has just one count. The chain uses TRBV28 and TRBJ2-3; 7 bases are shared with TRBD1. CDR1 is MDHEN, CDR2 SYDVKM, per germline. There are 18 residues in the CDR3. The junction had 15 bases not matched to a gene; V was cut back by 5 bases and J by 1 base. The CDR3 DNA sequence: TGTGCCAGCAGTGCCCGGGACAGCTCTTCTCCTGGCACAGATACGCAGTATTTT. Protein: CASSARDSSSPGTDTQYF.

J is TRBJ2-1 and V is TRBV11-3; no clear D gene. This CDR3 is 13 amino acids long. Germline CDR1 and CDR2: SGHNT and YENEEA. V was clipped by 5 bases and J by 7 bases, with 12 bases between them. CDR3 protein: CASSKSALNEQFF. CDR3 DNA: TGTGCCAGCAGCAAATCGGCCCTAAATGAGCAGTTCTTC.

V gene TRBV18 combines with J gene TRBJ1-1; possible D gene TRBD1, 6 bases. The CDR3 is 16 amino acids. The germline V gene has CDR1 KGHSH and CDR2 LQKENI. V gave up 1 base and J gave up 4 bases, with 16 bases separating them. The CDR3 here is CASSPRGGLRITEAFF. In DNA form, the CDR3 reads TGTGCCAGCTCACCACGCGGGGGCTTAAGGATCACTGAAGCTTTCTTT.

The J gene is TRBJ2-5, the V gene TRBV11-3, with D possibly TRBD1 on 6 matching bases. Germline loops: CDR1 SGHNT, CDR2 YENEEA. This CDR3 comprises 15 residues. Trimming left V 1 base short and J 2 bases short, with 11 bases between. The CDR3 sequence is CASSLGTAIQETQYF. The CDR3 nucleotides read TGTGCCAGCAGCTTAGGGACAGCAATTCAAGAGACCCAGTACTTC.

V and J are TRBV6-5 and TRBJ1-4; possibly TRBD1 for D (5 bases). Trimming cost V 0 bases and J 4 bases, with 6 bases left between them. In germline, CDR1 is MNHEY, CDR2 SVGAGI. This CDR3 region has 14 residues. The DNA of the CDR3 is TGTGCCAGCAGTTACTCAGGGGTTAATGAAAAACTGTTTTTT. Translating it yields CASSYSGVNEKLFF.

The chain is built from TRBV7-3 and TRBJ2-1; tentatively, D is TRBD1 (5 bases). V was pared by 2 bases and J by 10 bases, with 12 bases between. Germline V lookup: CDR1 SGHTA, CDR2 FQGTGA. The CDR3 extends over 13 amino acids. The CDR3 sequence: CASSLDTKGEQFF. The CDR3 DNA follows: TGTGCCAGCAGCTTAGACACGAAGGGGGAGCAGTTCTTC.

The chain recombines TRBV6-6 with TRBJ1-4, with D unclear. Trimming shortened V by 7 bases and J by 3 bases, and 15 bases separated the two germline ends. This CDR3 is 15 amino acids long. Germline loops: CDR1 MNHNY, CDR2 SVGAGI (reference sequence). CDR3 loop: CASTPRGTPNEKLFF. CDR3 DNA: TGTGCCAGCACACCCCGAGGTACACCTAATGAAAAACTGTTTTTT.

This chain connects TRBV4-2 to TRBJ1-2; D possibly corresponds to TRBD1 (6 bases). Germline V gene data show CDR1 as LGHNA and CDR2 as YNFKEQ. The CDR3 has 14 residues. Between the trimmed V and J ends, which lost 1 base and 8 bases, there was a span of 14 bases. CDR3 loop: CASSQVTGREGYTF. In DNA, the CDR3 is TGTGCCAGCAGCCAAGTTACAGGGAGGGAGGGCTACACCTTC.

The chain employs TRBV5-4 and TRBJ1-1, with D perhaps matching TRBD1 (6 bases). The CDR3 is made up of 14 amino acids. Germline CDR1 and CDR2: SGHNT and YYREEE (reference sequence). Trimming removed 0 bases from V and 4 bases from J, with 10 bases in between. CDR3 sequence reads: CASSLGSGVTEAFF. The CDR3 bases are TGTGCCAGCAGCTTGGGGTCAGGGGTCACTGAAGCTTTCTTT.

The rearrangement joins TRBV9 to TRBJ2-5, with 11 positions matching TRBD2. The J call is uncertain, as TRBJ2-7 better fits the DNA end. Germline values: CDR1 SGDLS, CDR2 YYNGEE. CDR3 size: 15 residues. The CDR3 DNA is TGTGCCAGCAGCGTCGGGACTAGCGGTCCCTACGAGCAGTACTTC. The encoded protein is CASSVGTSGPYEQYF.